These 21 T cell receptor beta chains were sequenced from one sample in a study of shared clonotypes between healthy human individuals. This table comes from immunoSEQ multiplex PCR, and its TCRdb copy is limited to in-frame clones, with some not included. The sample lists more than 900,000 clones, around 82% occurring once. Input material: memory CD4+ T cells from PBMCs. Subset specified: CD45RA-negative fraction. The origin of the receptors is a young man in good health. Some clones in this sample may be carry-over from other donors' samples.

The gene calls are TRBV4-3 and TRBJ2-7; TRBD2 matches 7 bases. V lost 0 bases to trimming and J lost 1 base; unmatched junction nucleotides: 6. CDR1 is LGHNA and CDR2 is YSLEER in the germline V gene. CDR3 length: 16 amino acids. This chain's CDR3 is CASSQDWTRGSYEQYF. The CDR3 nucleotides read TGCGCCAGCAGCCAAGATTGGACTAGGGGTTCCTACGAGCAGTACTTC.

The J gene is TRBJ2-7, the V gene TRBV6-6; unclear D gene. The CDR3 loop spans 11 amino acids. Trimming left V 10 bases short and J 2 bases short, with 9 bases between. The germline V gene has CDR1 MNHNY and CDR2 SVGAGI (reference sequence). The CDR3 loop reads CATGRPYEQYF. Here the CDR3 DNA reads TGTGCCACCGGAAGACCCTACGAGCAGTACTTC.

There are many counts of this clone. V gene TRBV7-2 combines with J gene TRBJ2-1, with D hard to call. The CDR3 covers 14 residues. The V end lost 11 bases, the J end lost 2 bases, and 16 bases lay between the germline ends. Germline V gives CDR1 SGHTA, CDR2 FQGNSA. CDR3 protein: CACKSKNAYNEQFF. The CDR3, as DNA: TGTGCCTGCAAGTCCAAAAACGCCTACAATGAGCAGTTCTTC.

The rearrangement links TRBV4-3 to TRBJ2-7, with D unclear. The germline CDR1 and CDR2 sequences are LGHNA and YSLEER. The ends were cut back, 0 bases at V and 4 bases at J, with 7 bases in the middle. The CDR3 runs to 13 residues. The CDR3 loop reads CASSQDTLYEQYF. DNA for the CDR3: TGCGCCAGCAGCCAAGATACGCTATACGAGCAGTACTTC.

The rearrangement uses TRBV5-1 and TRBJ2-3; D is undetermined. V lost 4 bases and J lost 2, with 17 bases in between. Germline V gives CDR1 SGHRS, CDR2 YFSETQ. The CDR3 spans 16 residues. CDR3 residues: CASSPVGSSSTDTQYF. CDR3 DNA: TGCGCCAGCAGCCCGGTGGGTAGCTCTTCCACAGATACGCAGTATTTT. Supplemented by reference TRBV5-1 and TRBJ2-3, the full variable domain reads KAGVTQTPRYLIKTRGQQVTLSCSPISGHRSVSWYQQTPGQGLQFLFEYFSETQRNKGNFPGRFSGRQFSNSRSEMNVSTLELGDSALYLCASSPVGSSSTDTQYFGPGTRLTVL.

The rearrangement links TRBV5-1 to TRBJ2-5; TRBD1 agrees at 8 bases. Losses at the gene ends were 6 bases for V and 7 bases for J; bases not matched to a gene: 8. The CDR3 runs to 13 residues. The V gene's germline CDR1 is SGHRS and CDR2 YFSETQ. The CDR3 region is CASNDGQGRTQYF. The CDR3 nucleotides are TGCGCCAGCAACGATGGACAGGGACGGACCCAGTACTTC.

The gene calls are TRBV25-1 and TRBJ2-5; 9 bases align to TRBD1. The DNA end is more similar to TRBJ2-7, so the J call may be wrong. The CDR3 length is 14 residues. Germline V CDR1 and CDR2: MGHDK, SYGVNS. CDR3 loop: CASSPDRGFYEQYF. For the CDR3, the DNA is TGTGCCAGCAGTCCGGACAGGGGCTTCTACGAGCAGTACTTC.

The V call is TRBV18, the J call TRBJ1-2; D not resolved. This CDR3 is 12 amino acids long. V lost 4 bases and J 6 bases, leaving 9 bases between the germline ends. Germline V gene lookup returns CDR1 KGHSH and CDR2 LQKENI. CDR3: CASSQDENGYTF. Written as DNA, the CDR3 is TGTGCCAGCTCACAAGACGAAAATGGCTACACCTTC.

This sequence joins TRBV13 and TRBJ2-4; 7 bases align to TRBD1. The germline gives CDR1 PRHDT, CDR2 FYEKMQ (reference sequence). After removal of 4 bases from V and 3 bases from J, the junction contained 9 bases not matched to a gene. This CDR3 has 16 residues. The CDR3 spells CASSSDPTGIKNIQYF. CDR3 bases: TGTGCCAGCAGCTCCGACCCGACAGGGATCAAAAACATTCAGTACTTC.

The CDR3 DNA is TGTGCCAGCAGCCTAGGGACAGCTGGCACTGAAGCTTTCTTT. Translating it yields CASSLGTAGTEAFF. The chain employs TRBV11-2 and TRBJ1-1, with 7 bases matching TRBD1. The V gene end was trimmed by 5 bases and the J gene end by 4 bases; junction bases not matched to a gene: 7. The CDR3 length is 14 residues. CDR1 SGHAT and CDR2 FQNNGV come from the germline V gene.

There are many counts of this clone. The sample has other DNA sequences that encode this CDR3 too. This rearrangement joins TRBV19 to TRBJ1-1; weak D call: TRBD1 (6 bases). The CDR3 has 15 amino acids. V gave up 7 bases and J gave up 0 bases, with 15 bases separating them. Germline V lookup: CDR1 LNHDA, CDR2 SQIVND (reference sequence). CDR3 DNA: TGTGCCAGTACCATGGGGGGGGCTGTGAACACTGAAGCTTTCTTT. Protein product: CASTMGGAVNTEAFF.

This clone was counted a single time. The chain employs TRBV28 and TRBJ1-5, with D perhaps matching TRBD1 (5 bases). CDR1 and CDR2 (germline): MDHEN, SYDVKM. This CDR3 region has 14 residues. V lost 5 bases and J lost 4, with 12 bases in between. In DNA form, the CDR3 reads TGTGCCAGCAGTCCCGGGACGGCGAATCAGCCCCAGCATTTT. It specifies CASSPGTANQPQHF. Full variable domain (outside the CDR3, taken from reference TRBV28 and TRBJ1-5): DVKVTQSSRYLVKRTGEKVFLECVQDMDHENMFWYRQDPGLGLRLIYFSYDVKMKEKGDIPEGYSVSREKKERFSLILESASTNQTSMYLCASSPGTANQPQHFGDGTRLSIL.

This clone showed up just a few times. The chain uses TRBV13 and TRBJ2-1; possibly TRBD1 for D (11 bases). CDR1 is PRHDT and CDR2 is FYEKMQ in the germline V gene (reference sequence). The germline V and J ends were trimmed by 4 bases and 6 bases, with 28 bases remaining between them. CDR3 length: 19 residues. The CDR3 is CASSSTRDRGIAGGNEQFF. CDR3 nucleotides: TGTGCCAGCAGCTCGACCCGGGACAGGGGGATAGCGGGAGGCAATGAGCAGTTCTTC.

As to this clone: Other DNA sequences in this sample translate to the same CDR3. This chain joins TRBV28 and TRBJ1-2; D not resolved. V was pared by 3 bases and J by 5 bases, with 10 bases between. The CDR3 is made up of 13 amino acids. Germline V gene lookup returns CDR1 MDHEN and CDR2 SYDVKM. The CDR3 region is CASSFRAGYGYTF. DNA of the CDR3: TGTGCCAGCAGTTTCCGGGCGGGTTATGGCTACACCTTC.

This clone has more than one count but fewer than ten. The CDR3 spells CASSDIEGEQYF. CDR3 DNA: TGTGCCAGCAGTGATATCGAGGGGGAGCAGTATTTT. The V and J genes are TRBV2 and TRBJ2-3; tentatively, D is TRBD1 (6 bases). The CDR3 covers 12 residues. V was cut by 3 bases and J by 11 bases, with 12 bases left in between. CDR1 SNHLY and CDR2 FYNNEI come from the germline V gene.

The CDR3 loop reads CASSQDPSGSSYEQYF. In DNA form, the CDR3 reads TGCGCCAGCAGCCAAGATCCTAGCGGGAGCTCCTACGAGCAGTACTTC. The chain links TRBV4-1 to TRBJ2-7; 10 nucleotides align to TRBD2. Per germline, CDR1 MGHRA and CDR2 YSYEKL. The CDR3 totals 16 residues. Trimming cost V 0 bases and J 0 bases; bases outside gene matches: 2.

In regard to this clone: Only one base separates this from a far larger clonotype, so it likely reflects a read error. The genes are TRBV7-2 and TRBJ1-1, with D possibly matching TRBD1 (5 bases). Trimming took 2 bases from V and 3 from J, leaving 7 bases between them. This CDR3 contains 13 residues. From germline, CDR1 is SGHTA and CDR2 FQGNSA. The CDR3 sequence is CASSLSRDTEAFF. CDR3 sequence (DNA): TGTGCCAGCAGCTTAAGCAGGGACACTGAAGCTTTCTTT.

The chain has TRBV7-9 and TRBJ1-4, with 10 bases lining up with TRBD1. The trim removed 5 bases at V and 4 bases at J, leaving 13 bases unmatched. The germline CDR1 and CDR2 sequences are SEHNR and FQNEAQ (reference sequence). The CDR3 covers 18 residues. CDR3 in amino acids: CASSRVKGQGLSNEKLFF. As DNA, the CDR3 is TGTGCCAGCAGCCGAGTTAAGGGACAGGGGTTAAGTAATGAAAAACTGTTTTTT.

The rearrangement links TRBV23-1 to TRBJ2-2; weak D call: TRBD2 (5 bases). TRBV23-1 carries the ORF label, with uncertain function. V lost 0 bases to trimming and J lost 3 bases, with 17 bases between them. The CDR3 spans 18 residues. DNA of the CDR3: TGCGCCAGCAGTCAATCCCCGGACCCTAGCCCATACACCGGGGAGCTGTTTTTT. It encodes CASSQSPDPSPYTGELFF.

This clone showed up just once. The chain is built from TRBV9 and TRBJ2-3; D gene ambiguous. V was cut by 4 bases and J by 0 bases, with 12 bases left in between. Germline CDR1 reads SGDLS; CDR2 reads YYNGEE. The CDR3 spans 15 residues. CDR3 region: CASSPGRFSTDTQYF. Here the CDR3 DNA reads TGTGCCAGCAGCCCGGGCCGGTTTAGCACAGATACGCAGTATTTT.

The sample holds a few counts of this clone. This chain connects TRBV18 to TRBJ2-7, with 7 nucleotides matching TRBD1. This CDR3 contains 15 residues. In germline, CDR1 is KGHSH, CDR2 LQKENI. The junction had 7 bases not matched to a gene; V was cut back by 2 bases and J by 3 bases. The CDR3 DNA reads TGTGCCAGCTCACCAACCCGGGACAGAGTCTACGAGCAGTACTTC. This codes for CASSPTRDRVYEQYF. Drawing the rest from reference TRBV18 and TRBJ2-7, the complete variable domain is NAGVMQNPRHLVRRRGQEARLRCSPMKGHSHVYWYRQLPEEGLKFMVYLQKENIIDESGMPKERFSAEFPKEGPSILRIQQVVRGDSAAYFCASSPTRDRVYEQYFGPGTRLTVT.